The 10 T cell receptor beta chains in this list originate from one sample, sequenced in a study of cytomegalovirus exposure and HLA in healthy donors. PCR amplification relied on 60 Vbeta primers (plus 13 Jbeta primers). Some clones are missing from TCRdb's copy, which holds only in-frame ones; the method was immunoSEQ multiplex PCR. The sample table sets out 220,000 or so clones. Sequencing was done on a sample of PBMCs. The receptors were gathered from a girl aged 2-10 years in good health and CMV-seropositive.

The rearrangement joins TRBV5-4 to TRBJ2-5, with 9 bases matching TRBD1. Trimming at V came to 4 bases and at J to 5 bases, leaving 6 bases not matched to a gene. The CDR3 loop spans 14 amino acids. The germline V gene encodes CDR1 SGHNT and CDR2 YYREEE (reference sequence). The CDR3 DNA follows: TGTGCCAGCAGCGGGGACAGGGTAGGGGAGACCCAGTACTTC. It is translated as CASSGDRVGETQYF.

The chain employs TRBV18 and TRBJ2-1; 9 bases agree with TRBD1. CDR1 and CDR2 (germline): KGHSH, LQKENI. The CDR3 loop spans 15 amino acids. V gave up 3 bases and J gave up 6 bases; unmatched junction bases: 6. The CDR3 loop is CASSPETGGINEQFF. Written as DNA, the CDR3 is TGTGCCAGCTCACCGGAGACAGGGGGTATCAATGAGCAGTTCTTC.

This chain joins TRBV10-3 and TRBJ2-3, with a weak D call TRBD1 (6 bases). V lost 2 bases to trimming and J lost 6 bases, with 24 bases between them. CDR3 length: 18 residues. Per germline, CDR1 ENHRY and CDR2 SYGVKD. CDR3 coding DNA: TGTGCCATCAGTGAGCCGCTGGGGTTGGGGACAAACTGGGATACGCAGTATTTT. Protein sequence: CAISEPLGLGTNWDTQYF.

V and J are TRBV10-3 and TRBJ2-2; D is perhaps TRBD2 (5 bases). The CDR3 is made up of 15 amino acids. The ends were cut back, 7 bases at V and 7 bases at J, with 19 bases in the middle. Germline lookup yields CDR1 ENHRY and CDR2 SYGVKD. DNA for the CDR3: TGTGCCATCACGGGGTACGACCCTTCGGGCGGGGAGCTGTTTTTT. Amino acids: CAITGYDPSGGELFF.

The rearrangement links TRBV21-1 to TRBJ1-3. TRBV21-1 constitutes a pseudogene. The CDR3 is 13 residues long. The CDR3 bases are TGTGCCAGCCGAGAGGGTAATGGAAACACCATATATTTT. It specifies CASREGNGNTIYF.

V is TRBV10-3 and J is TRBJ2-3; 9 bases align to TRBD2. CDR1 is ENHRY and CDR2 is SYGVKD in the germline V gene. The length of the CDR3 is 15 residues. V dropped 4 bases and J dropped 0; count of bases not matched to a gene: 2. The CDR3 region has the DNA TGTGCCATCAGTGTGACTAGCGGTAGCACAGATACGCAGTATTTT. This codes for CAISVTSGSTDTQYF.

On this clone itself: The sample carries other DNA sequences with the same CDR3. V and J are TRBV10-3 and TRBJ2-7; D possibly corresponds to TRBD2 (7 bases). Trimming took 7 bases from V and 3 from J, leaving 16 bases between them. The CDR3 contains 14 residues. Germline V lookup: CDR1 ENHRY, CDR2 SYGVKD. CDR3 amino acids: CAITEGGPNYEQYF. Here the CDR3 DNA reads TGTGCCATCACCGAGGGGGGGCCAAACTACGAGCAGTACTTC.

Concerning this clone itself: Other nucleotide sequences from this sample produce the same CDR3. V gene TRBV19 combines with J gene TRBJ1-1; 10 bases fit TRBD1. Losses at the gene ends were 5 bases for V and 1 base for J; bases not matched to a gene: 4. The length of the CDR3 is 15 residues. In germline, CDR1 is LNHDA, CDR2 SQIVND (reference sequence). The CDR3 bases are TGTGCCAGTAGTGTGGGACAGGGGACGAACACTGAAGCTTTCTTT. Residues: CASSVGQGTNTEAFF.

The chain joins TRBV7-9 to TRBJ1-5, with 7 bases identical to TRBD1. This CDR3 region has 15 residues. The V and J ends lost 1 base and 3 bases, in that order; junction bases with no gene match: 3. Germline-derived CDR1 and CDR2 are SEHNR and FQNEAQ (reference sequence). The CDR3 DNA follows: TGTGCCAGCAGCTTAGGGACAGGCTTCAATCAGCCCCAGCATTTT. Translated, it gives CASSLGTGFNQPQHF. Together with reference TRBV7-9 and TRBJ1-5, the CDR3 gives the full variable domain: DTGVSQNPRHKITKRGQNVTFRCDPISEHNRLYWYRQTLGQGPEFLTYFQNEAQLEKSRLLSDRFSAERPKGSFSTLEIQRTEQGDSAMYLCASSLGTGFNQPQHFGDGTRLSIL.

Note on this clone: The germline gene is not matched at one end of the junction; a read error may be the cause. For the CDR3, the DNA is TGTGCAAGCACTCCATCGGTATACGAGACCCAGTACTTC. It specifies CASTPSVYETQYF. This chain joins TRBV25-1 and TRBJ2-5; D is undetermined. Germline V lookup: CDR1 MGHDK, CDR2 SYGVNS. The CDR3 contains 13 residues.